These 3 T cell receptor beta chains were all obtained from the same sample, sequenced in a study of early T cells in non-severe SARS-CoV-2 infection. TCRdb reanalysed the 5' RACE reads using MiXCR and keeps one entry per CDR3 protein. Of about 75,000 distinct CDR3 sequences listed, 11% were seen once; the top ten hold approximately 12%. Material: whole blood, obtained at baseline. These TCRs come from an adult who was a healthcare worker with PCR-confirmed SARS-CoV-2 infection or an uninfected control (not recorded which).

This clonotype occurred a few times. The chain carries TRBV12-3 or TRBV12-4 and TRBJ2-7; TRBD1 is a possible D gene (5 bases). Trimming cost V 10 bases and J 2 bases, with 12 bases left between them. The CDR3 is 12 residues long. This CDR3 is CANPTVPYEQYF. As DNA, the CDR3 is TGTGCCAACCCGACAGTCCCCTACGAGCAGTACTTC.

The rearrangement links TRBV2 to TRBJ1-2; D perhaps matches TRBD1 (5 bases). The CDR3 runs 12 residues. Germline V CDR1 and CDR2: SNHLY, FYNNEI. Trimming took off 5 bases at V and 6 bases at J, with 10 bases between the two ends. The CDR3 loop reads CASSRGLNGYTF. CDR3 DNA sequence: TGTGCCAGCAGTAGGGGATTAAATGGCTACACCTTC.

This clonotype was counted only a few times. The V gene is TRBV12-3 or TRBV12-4, the J gene TRBJ2-2; either TRBD1 or TRBD2 may fit D (6 bases each). The ends were cut back, 5 bases at V and 0 bases at J, with 13 bases in the middle. The CDR3 totals 16 residues. The chain's CDR3 is CASSLGGPANTGELFF. CDR3 nucleotide sequence: TGTGCCAGCAGTCTCGGGGGCCCTGCGAACACCGGGGAGCTGTTTTTT.